Given below is one T cell receptor beta chain in context. This clone was seen a handful of times. The specificity of this receptor is unknown. There are no base qualities to consult, and no much larger clone falls within one base. This entry belongs to a study of cytomegalovirus exposure and HLA in healthy donors (dated by TCRdb to the late 2010s). A note on the overall study: An earlier analysis of more than 550 of the donors reported about 300 Gb of sequence data and 95 million to 140 million unique TCR beta sequences obtained from about 179 million T cells. An early release that covered some 630 HLA-typed donors contained 250 to 350 gigabases of sequencing data and 85 million to 100 million unique TCR sequences. Among the roughly 400 genotyped donors, approximately 81% belonged to the genetic ancestry cluster associated with self-reported Caucasian donors. The study aimed to test whether signatures of past pathogen exposure could be identified by cataloging public T cell receptors. The study profiled the T cell repertoires of more than 500 subjects by immunosequencing and related them to cytomegalovirus serostatus. A separate validation cohort of approximately 130 different subjects was used in addition to the roughly 700-subject first cohort. To predict cytomegalovirus infection status, the study brought together high-throughput TCR immunosequencing, statistical association of individual TCRs with disease status, and machine learning. To study patterns of TCR occurrence, a later analysis re-analyzed previously published TCR beta repertoires from 650 to 750 donors and added high-resolution HLA genotyping. The later analysis used no new phenotypic data to find candidate immune exposures, relying instead on TCR beta sequences and their occurrence across donors. In an earlier analysis of a few hundred of the donors, high-throughput TCR beta sequencing was used to judge whether each TCR beta V gene segment behaved as functional or pseudogenic. Donor age, sex, ethnicity and CMV serostatus were collected together with the repertoire data. A later genetic analysis used genome-wide SNP genotypes for about three fifths of the 666 donors, treating that subset as a discovery cohort. All discovery cohort repertoires had been generated using a single sequencing platform. HLA typing included class I and class II loci at four-digit resolution. The number of typed donors differed by locus: roughly 629-640 for A, B, C, DRB1 and DQB1; approximately 540 for DQA1; 606 for DPA1; and about 450 for DPB1. Roughly five DR-DQ haplotypes were treated as single units for association and clustering because of strong linkage in the cohort. Across under 500 genotyped donors of the cohort, an average of roughly 250,000 unique TCR beta nucleotide sequences per donor were sequenced, and 15% to 20% of those sequences were non-productive.

The library was made by the immunoSEQ multiplex PCR assay. For the multiplex PCR, a mixture combining 60 forward primers for TCR Vbeta segments and 13 reverse primers for TCR Jbeta segments was used. The CDR3 region of rearranged TCR beta genes was amplified from genomic DNA by a multiplex PCR assay. The amplified TCR beta libraries were sequenced on the Illumina HiSeq System as 87-base-pair reads. As for the authors' bioinformatics: A later analysis counted tens of millions of unique TCR beta chains across the 650 to 800 repertoires, and roughly 11 million of these chains were shared by at least two donors. Raw reads were error-corrected and collapsed into unique sequences with a nearest-neighbor algorithm that merged closely related sequences to remove PCR and sequencing errors. Alignment of CDR3 sequences to IMGT reference sequences was used to assign V, D and J gene segments. For a sequence to be retained, a match of at least six nucleotides was required to both a V gene segment and a J gene segment. A rearrangement counted as productive if the CDR3 had no stop codons and remained in frame with V and J, and every other rearrangement counted as non-productive. CDR3 was defined according to IMGT convention as the region running from the second conserved V-encoded cysteine to the conserved J-encoded phenylalanine. The earlier analysis of 500 to 600 of the donors excluded sequences that lacked an unambiguous match to a single V gene segment. An earlier analysis of fewer than 750 of the donors classified V segments as functional when productive rearrangements were above 56.7% and as segregating when the standard deviation between donors was above 5%. A statistical classification framework was built for diagnosing cytomegalovirus status from the catalog of TCR beta chain sequences. In a later analysis, V and J genes were assigned by comparing TCR nucleotide sequences against IMGT/GENE-DB human TR gene sequences. In a later analysis, CDR3 sequences and most-parsimonious VDJ recombination scenarios were assigned using the TCRdist pipeline. In a later analysis, each TCR beta chain was defined by its CDR3 amino acid sequence together with its V-gene family, and reads lacking a unique V-gene family were excluded. A later analysis removed several hundred highly shared, low-generation-probability nucleotide sequences to deal with suspected cross-contamination and a sequencing artifact. In a later analysis, a clonal expansion index for each public chain was calculated from normalized within-repertoire ranks of inferred template counts. A later analysis computed generation probabilities with a VDJ recombination model fitted to out-of-frame rearrangements, and checked the results against IGoR. In a later analysis, TCR-TCR, TCR-HLA and TCR-CMV co-occurrence was scored with hypergeometric tests, and a repertoire-size bias correction was applied to TCR pairs. False discovery rates were estimated in a later analysis by permuting HLA or CMV assignments 20 times. In a later analysis, co-occurring TCRs were grouped using DBSCAN, and TCRdist sequence similarity was added for clustering within HLA-allele-positive subsets. Co-occurrence clustering excluded repertoires with fewer than 30,000 or more than 120,000 public chains, plus five with anomalous nucleotide sharing. As stored in TCRdb, this immuneACCESS dataset retains in-frame rearrangements with V and J assigned. A fraction of the clones does not appear; measured against another copy, unresolved V genes explain less than half of the discrepancy, and the remainder lacks a known reason. V and J calls and clone size are given by that table; D and trimming were obtained from the DNA. The sample yields about 54,000 clones; approximately 78% were counted once. The top ten hold roughly 1.5% of the sample.

The full study reports these points: The 87-base-pair reads could not distinguish some IMGT-functional V segments, including TRBV6-2 and TRBV6-3, so those segments were excluded. Most TCR sequences were seen in very few donors, while some public TCRs were found in many individuals. A later genetic analysis reported fewer N-insertions in productive TCRs among donors in an Asian-associated ancestry cluster than the roughly 700-donor mean. The authors suggested that the approach could potentially be generalized to other disease states and immunological phenotypes. The earlier analysis of around 600 of the donors excluded 15 to 20 rarely observed V segments, including chromosome 9 orphons, because counts were too low. An association between a missense DCLRE1C variant and V-gene and J-gene trimming of TCR beta chains was found in a later genetic analysis and replicated in an independent cohort. Correlated functional status among segregating V segments might be attributable to linkage disequilibrium, but an unknown experimental factor could not be ruled out. Because HLA typing was missing for some donors at each locus, association tests included only the typed subset. For the cohort, immune exposure information was limited to CMV serostatus. A further reported finding was that TCR beta sequences accurately predicted the HLA-A and HLA-B alleles for most subjects in the first cohort. A cluster of highly shared sequence variants was judged likely to represent a technical artifact of the sequencing pipeline. In a later analysis, over 15,000 TCR beta sequences were associated with specific HLA alleles at a false discovery rate of 0.05. Compared with equally common non-associated chains, HLA-associated TCR beta chains in a later analysis were more clonally expanded and had lower generation probabilities. A later analysis reported that several top co-occurrence clusters appeared linked to parvovirus B19, influenza, CMV and Epstein-Barr virus. In an earlier analysis of fewer than 750 of the donors, most TCR beta V segments were observed in productive rearrangements about 90% or about 30% of the time, broadly matching IMGT annotations. The presence/absence analyses assumed that sequencing depth was roughly uniform across donors, and that assumption may not be true. In vitro tests confirmed that a few of the cytomegalovirus-associated TCR beta chains recognize cytomegalovirus antigens. The cohort was sequenced for TCR beta chains only, and without alpha or paired-chain data the features that could be detected were limited. When HLA alleles, especially DR and DQ, strongly co-occurred, TCR associations were difficult to assign to individual alleles. In a later analysis, most CMV-associated TCR beta chains were found to appear HLA-restricted, with HLA associations seemingly driven largely by CMV exposure. The study listed 150 to 200 TCR beta chains as associated with cytomegalovirus. In both the original and validation cohorts, the classifier was reported to diagnose cytomegalovirus status with high specificity and sensitivity. A later analysis found that TCR association rates varied across HLA loci, with DRB1 alleles showing the most associated TCRs and HLA-C alleles the fewest.

The cohort consisted of approximately 690 healthy bone marrow donors. Cohort members were all nominally healthy when sampled, although unrecorded immune exposures were likely present. The donor tested CMV seronegative and was one of the 352 seronegative cohort members. Every donor gave a peripheral blood sample, and the peripheral blood mononuclear cells from that sample were used for TCR beta sequencing. Genomic DNA extraction from the blood cell samples was performed with the Qiagen DNeasy Blood Extraction Kit. The CDR3, from cysteine to phenylalanine, totals 15 residues. The only DNA kept is the CDR3, 45 bases in frame from the first base. V ends up 0 bases short and J 6 bases short, with an unmatched junction base count of 5. The germline V gene gives CDR1 as SGHRS and CDR2 as YFSETQ.

The chain joins TRBV5-1 to TRBJ2-2, with 7 bases aligning to TRBD2. Sequencing used PBMCs. The sequence came from a female donor in good health and CMV-seronegative. The DNA sequence is TGCGCCAGCAGCTTGGTGGCGGGGGAAGCCGGGGAGCTGTTTTTT. Its translation is CASSLVAGEAGELFF.